This TCR beta chain is from a study of blood T cells in healthy people across ages. This CDR3 region has 15 residues. V was clipped by 3 bases and J by 0 bases, with 10 bases between them. Per the germline V gene, CDR1 is SEHNR and CDR2 is FQNEAQ (reference sequence). There are a few counts of this clonotype. PCR was performed a second time for 7 to 11 cycles using a sample-barcoded 5' primer and a J-beta primer mix. TCRdb re-analysed the 5' RACE reads in MiXCR, keeping a single row per CDR3 protein. The table records about 540,000 distinct CDR3 sequences, about 25% of them present only once. The sample was also linked to a second study, of T cells of mothers and their children.

Specimen: blood. The chain employs TRBV7-9 and TRBJ2-3; D remains unclear. This TCR was recovered from a boy aged 5-17 years in good health. The CDR3 DNA is TGTGCCAGCAGCTTTCTGATGGGGAGCACAGATACGCAGTATTTT. Its translation is CASSFLMGSTDTQYF. The full variable domain, in which reference TRBV7-9 and TRBJ2-3 provide the parts outside the CDR3, is DTGVSQNPRHKITKRGQNVTFRCDPISEHNRLYWYRQTLGQGPEFLTYFQNEAQLEKSRLLSDRFSAERPKGSFSTLEIQRTEQGDSAMYLCASSFLMGSTDTQYFGPGTRLTVL.